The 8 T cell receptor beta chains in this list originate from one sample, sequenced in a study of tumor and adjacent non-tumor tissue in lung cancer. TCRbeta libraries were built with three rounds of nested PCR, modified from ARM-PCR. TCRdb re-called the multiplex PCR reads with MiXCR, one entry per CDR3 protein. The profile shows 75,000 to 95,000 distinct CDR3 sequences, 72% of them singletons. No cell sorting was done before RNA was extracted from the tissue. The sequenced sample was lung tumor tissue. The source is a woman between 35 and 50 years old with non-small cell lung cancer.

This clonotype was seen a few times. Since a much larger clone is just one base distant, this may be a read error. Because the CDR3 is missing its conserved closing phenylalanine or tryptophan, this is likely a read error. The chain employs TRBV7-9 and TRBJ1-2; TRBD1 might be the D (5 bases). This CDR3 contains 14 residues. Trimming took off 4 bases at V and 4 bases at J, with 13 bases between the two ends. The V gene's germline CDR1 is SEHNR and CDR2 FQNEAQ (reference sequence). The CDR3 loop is CASSSWTTSYGYTL. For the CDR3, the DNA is TGTGCCAGCAGCTCTTGGACAACCTCCTATGGCTACACCTTA.

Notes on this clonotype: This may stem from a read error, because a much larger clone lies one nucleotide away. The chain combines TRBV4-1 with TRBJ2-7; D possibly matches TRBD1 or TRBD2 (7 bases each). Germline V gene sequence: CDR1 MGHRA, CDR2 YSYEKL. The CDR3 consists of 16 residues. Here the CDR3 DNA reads TGCACCAGTAAGATTGGGGCGCAGGGGGGGAGCTACGAGCAGTACTTC. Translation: CTSKIGAQGGSYEQYF.

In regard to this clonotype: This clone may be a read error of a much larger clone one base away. DNA for the CDR3: TGTGCCTGGACTCAAAGTACCTCCCAAGGGACCCAGTACTTC. Amino acid sequence: CAWTQSTSQGTQYF. The chain is built from TRBV30 and TRBJ2-5, with D hard to call. CDR3 length: 14 residues. Per germline, CDR1 GTSNPN and CDR2 SVGIG (reference sequence).

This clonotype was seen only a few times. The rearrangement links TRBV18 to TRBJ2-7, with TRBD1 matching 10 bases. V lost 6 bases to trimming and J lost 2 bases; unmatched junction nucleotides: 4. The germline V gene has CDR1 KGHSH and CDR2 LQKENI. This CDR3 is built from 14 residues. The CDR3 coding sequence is TGTGCCAGCTCTCCCGGGACAGGGGCCTACGAGCAGTACTTC. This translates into CASSPGTGAYEQYF.

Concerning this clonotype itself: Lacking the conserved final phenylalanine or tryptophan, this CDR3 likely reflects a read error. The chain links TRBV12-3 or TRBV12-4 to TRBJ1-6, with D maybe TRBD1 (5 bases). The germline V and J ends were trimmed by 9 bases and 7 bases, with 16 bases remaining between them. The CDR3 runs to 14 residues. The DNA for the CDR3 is TGTGCCAGTAGTCCTCAGGGTAGAAATTCACCCCTCCACATT. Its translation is CASSPQGRNSPLHI.

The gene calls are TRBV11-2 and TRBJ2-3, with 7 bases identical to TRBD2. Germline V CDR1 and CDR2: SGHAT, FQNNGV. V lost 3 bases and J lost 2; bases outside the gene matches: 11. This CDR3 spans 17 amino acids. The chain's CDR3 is CASSFSLAWGYTDTQYF. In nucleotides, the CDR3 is TGTGCCAGCAGCTTTTCACTAGCGTGGGGCTACACAGATACGCAGTATTTT.

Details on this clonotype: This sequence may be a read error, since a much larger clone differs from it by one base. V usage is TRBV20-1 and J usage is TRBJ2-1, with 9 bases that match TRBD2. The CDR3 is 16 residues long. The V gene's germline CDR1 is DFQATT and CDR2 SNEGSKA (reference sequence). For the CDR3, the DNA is TGCAGTGCTAGAGAAATTAGCGGGAGATCCTACAATGAGGAGTTCTTC. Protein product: CSAREISGRSYNEEFF.

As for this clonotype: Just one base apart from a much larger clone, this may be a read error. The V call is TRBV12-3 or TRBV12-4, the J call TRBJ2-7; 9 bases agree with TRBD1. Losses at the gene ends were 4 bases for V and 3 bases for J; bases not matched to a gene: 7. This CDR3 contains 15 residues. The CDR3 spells CASSCTGGQDYEQYF. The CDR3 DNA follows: TGTGCCAGCAGTTGTACAGGGGGCCAAGACTACGAGCAGTACTTC.